This record looks at one T cell receptor (beta chain) sequence and its context. Its antigen is not known. These data are taken from a study of OX40 agonist ivuxolimab in advanced cancers. Study at large: Anti-PD-1, anti-PD-L1 or anti-CTLA-4 therapy given earlier was allowed, and around 40% had some.

The trim removed 4 bases at V and 4 bases at J, leaving 7 bases unmatched. CDR1 is LNHDA, CDR2 SQIVND, per germline (reference sequence). The CDR3 runs 15 residues. General study findings and limits: Still undetermined is the antigen specificity of the expanded peripheral T cells.

This table comes from immunoSEQ multiplex PCR, and its TCRdb copy is limited to in-frame clones, with some not included. The table includes roughly 86,000 clones, 90% detected once. Sequenced here: CD4+ or CD8+ T cells sorted from blood, sampled in a trial of the OX40 agonist ivuxolimab. The chain recombines TRBV19 with TRBJ1-2; 9 nucleotides line up with TRBD1. The source of this sequence is an adult with an advanced solid tumor such as melanoma, head and neck, liver or kidney cancer. The chain's CDR3 is CASSTRTGDGYGYTF. The CDR3 bases are TGTGCCAGTAGTACCCGGACAGGGGATGGCTATGGCTACACCTTC. Drawing the rest from reference TRBV19 and TRBJ1-2, the complete variable domain is DGGITQSPKYLFRKEGQNVTLSCEQNLNHDAMYWYRQDPGQGLRLIYYSQIVNDFQKGDIAEGYSVSREKKESFPLTVTSAQKNPTAFYLCASSTRTGDGYGYTFGSGTRLTVV.